What follows describes a single TCR beta chain. Its antigen is as yet unknown. The sample belongs to a study of blood T cells in healthy people across ages. Study-wide findings and caveats: TCR beta diversity per million T cells fell roughly linearly with age.

The use of a sample-barcoded 5' primer and a J-beta primer mix characterized a second PCR of about 7 to 12 cycles. TCRdb reprocessed the 5' RACE reads with MiXCR, giving one entry per CDR3 protein. The sample records hundreds of thousands of distinct CDR3 sequences, roughly 25% being singletons. Another study also made use of these data, one on T cells of mothers and their children.

The TCR sequence derives from a boy aged 5 to 17 in good health. Material: blood.

The DNA of the CDR3 is TGTGCCACCAGTGATGGAGGGGGTGTTGAGCAGTTCTTC. It encodes CATSDGGGVEQFF. The V call is TRBV24-1, the J call TRBJ2-5; D tentatively fits TRBD1 or TRBD2 (6 bases each). Judging by the DNA end, TRBJ2-1 fits better; the J call may be wrong. This CDR3 spans 13 amino acids. The germline CDR1 and CDR2 sequences are KGHDR and SFDVKD.